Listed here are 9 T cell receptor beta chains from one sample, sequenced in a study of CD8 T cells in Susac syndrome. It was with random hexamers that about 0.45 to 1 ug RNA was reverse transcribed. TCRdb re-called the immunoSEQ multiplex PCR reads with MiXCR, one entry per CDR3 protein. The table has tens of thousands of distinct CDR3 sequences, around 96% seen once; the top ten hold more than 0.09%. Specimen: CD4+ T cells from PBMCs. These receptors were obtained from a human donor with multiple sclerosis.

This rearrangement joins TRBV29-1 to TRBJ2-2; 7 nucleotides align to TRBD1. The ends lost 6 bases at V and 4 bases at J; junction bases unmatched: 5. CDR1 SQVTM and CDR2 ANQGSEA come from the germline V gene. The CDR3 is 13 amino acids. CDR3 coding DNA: TGCAGCGTCGACAGGGTAGCCACCGGGGAGCTGTTTTTT. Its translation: CSVDRVATGELFF.

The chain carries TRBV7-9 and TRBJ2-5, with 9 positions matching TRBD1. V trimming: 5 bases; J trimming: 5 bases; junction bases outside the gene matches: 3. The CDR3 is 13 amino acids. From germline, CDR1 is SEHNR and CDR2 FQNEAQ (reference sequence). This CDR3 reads CASSPTGGETQYF. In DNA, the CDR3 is TGTGCCAGCAGCCCGACAGGGGGGGAGACCCAGTACTTC.

CDR3 amino acids: CASSPHRDPGRDEQFF. The CDR3, as DNA: TGTGCCAGCAGCCCGCATCGAGACCCCGGCCGAGATGAGCAGTTCTTC. V usage is TRBV3-1 and J usage is TRBJ2-1, with D hard to call. Trimming removed 4 bases at V and 8 bases at J, with 21 bases between. This CDR3 is built from 16 residues. Germline loops: CDR1 LGHDT, CDR2 YNNKEL (reference sequence).

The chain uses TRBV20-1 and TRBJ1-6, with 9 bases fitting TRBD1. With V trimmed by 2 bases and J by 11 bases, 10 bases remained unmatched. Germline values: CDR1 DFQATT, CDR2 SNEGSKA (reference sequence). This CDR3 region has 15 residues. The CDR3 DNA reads TGCAGTGCTAGACAAACAGGGGGCGGTTTGGCACCCCTCCACTTT. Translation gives CSARQTGGGLAPLHF.

The CDR3 coding sequence is TGTGCCAGCAGTTCGGGACAGGATAATTCACCCCTCCACTTT. This codes for CASSSGQDNSPLHF. The chain has TRBV27 and TRBJ1-6, with 8 bases identical to TRBD1. CDR3 length: 14 amino acids. Germline loops: CDR1 MNHEY, CDR2 SMNVEV (reference sequence). Losses at the gene ends were 4 bases for V and 5 bases for J; bases not matched to a gene: 1.

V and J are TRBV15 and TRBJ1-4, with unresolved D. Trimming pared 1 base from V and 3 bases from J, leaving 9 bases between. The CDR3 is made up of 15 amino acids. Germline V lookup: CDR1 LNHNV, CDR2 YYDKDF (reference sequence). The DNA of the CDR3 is TGTGCCACCAGCAGAGCAGGACGGGCTAATGAAAAACTGTTTTTT. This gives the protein CATSRAGRANEKLFF. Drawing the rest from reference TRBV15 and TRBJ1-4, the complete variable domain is DAMVIQNPRYQVTQFGKPVTLSCSQTLNHNVMYWYQQKSSQAPKLLFHYYDKDFNNEADTPDNFQSRRPNTSFCFLDIRSPGLGDTAMYLCATSRAGRANEKLFFGSGTQLSVL.

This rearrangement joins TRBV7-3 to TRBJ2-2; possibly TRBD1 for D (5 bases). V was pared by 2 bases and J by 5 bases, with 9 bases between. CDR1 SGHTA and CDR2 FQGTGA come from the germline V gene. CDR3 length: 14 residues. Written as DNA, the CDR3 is TGTGCCAGCAGCTTACAGGGATTAACCGGGGAGCTGTTTTTT. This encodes CASSLQGLTGELFF.

The CDR3 region is CATSPGPTLEQYF. In DNA, the CDR3 is TGTGCCACCAGTCCGGGACCAACCCTCGAGCAGTACTTC. The V call is TRBV24-1, the J call TRBJ2-7; D is perhaps TRBD1 or TRBD2 (5 bases each). CDR1 is KGHDR and CDR2 is SFDVKD in the germline V gene. V lost 6 bases and J lost 6, with 14 bases in between. This CDR3 has 13 amino acids.

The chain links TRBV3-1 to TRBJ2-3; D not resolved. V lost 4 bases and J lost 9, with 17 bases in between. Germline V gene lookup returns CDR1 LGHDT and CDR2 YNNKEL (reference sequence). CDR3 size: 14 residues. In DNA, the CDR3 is TGTGCCAGCAGCCGGATTGGGTGGAGCGAGACGCAGTATTTT. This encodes CASSRIGWSETQYF.